This TCR beta chain was retrieved from a study of cytomegalovirus exposure and HLA in healthy donors. The CDR3 runs 11 residues. Germline CDR1 and CDR2: DFQATT and SNEGSKA (reference sequence). V was clipped by 5 bases and J by 6 bases, with 10 bases between them. Study-wide points: Trimming of TCR beta V- and J-genes showed a link, identified in a later analysis, to a missense DCLRE1C variant.

Note on this clone: The antigen is unknown.

The PCR used 60 Vbeta and 13 Jbeta primers. Data came from immunoSEQ multiplex PCR; TCRdb stores just in-frame clones and leaves some out. The sample lists about 140,000 clones, roughly three quarters occurring once. This rearrangement joins TRBV20-1 to TRBJ1-1; tentative D call: TRBD1 (6 bases). The sample consisted of PBMCs. This receptor was taken from a male donor in good health and CMV-seronegative. The DNA for the CDR3 is TGCAGTGCTCAACAGGGCCCTGAAGCTTTCTTT. This gives the protein CSAQQGPEAFF.